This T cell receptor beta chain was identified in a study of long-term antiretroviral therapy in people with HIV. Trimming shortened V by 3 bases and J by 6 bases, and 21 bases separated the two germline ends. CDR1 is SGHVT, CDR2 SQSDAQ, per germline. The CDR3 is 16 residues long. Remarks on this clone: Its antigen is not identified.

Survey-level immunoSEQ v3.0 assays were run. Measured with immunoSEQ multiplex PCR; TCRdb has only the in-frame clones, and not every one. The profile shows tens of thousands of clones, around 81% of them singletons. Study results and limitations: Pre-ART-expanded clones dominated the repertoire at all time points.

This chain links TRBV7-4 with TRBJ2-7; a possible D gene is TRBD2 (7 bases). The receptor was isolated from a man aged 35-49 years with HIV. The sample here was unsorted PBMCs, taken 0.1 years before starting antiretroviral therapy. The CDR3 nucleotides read TGTGCCAGCAGCTTCTACCCGGGGGGCGGGGAGGCCGAGCAGTACTTC. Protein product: CASSFYPGGGEAEQYF.